Listed below are T cell receptor beta chains from one sample, sequenced in a study of blood T cell repertoires in COVID-19. Measured with immunoSEQ multiplex PCR; TCRdb has only the in-frame clones, and not every one. Found here are approximately 84,000 clones, roughly 90% of them singletons; the top ten hold about 1.5%. The sequenced sample consisted of peripheral blood. The receptors stem from a human donor with active COVID-19. The donor label of this sample is uncertain. Each CDR3 is given without its conserved first and last residue. Each record gives: D gene, CDR3 length, V gene, CDR3 protein. D genes are given only for firm matches.

>TRBD2|11|TRBV6-5
ATTGTSAYEQY
>.|16|TRBV27
ASSLFRRGFIPSYEQF
>TRBD1|13|TRBV27
ASSGDRLPTGELF
>.|13|TRBV9
ASSPVEADTDTQY
>TRBD1|15|TRBV3-1/TRBV3-2
ASSQETGLSSGNTIY
>.|14|TRBV4-3
ASSQEAGEGPYEQY
>.|11|TRBV18
ASSRRGAQEQY
>.|13|TRBV18
ASSPKTGSVYEQY
>.|12|TRBV7-2
ASSPARGYQPQH
>.|13|TRBV12-5
ASGSKAAAGNTIY
>.|11|TRBV20-1
SASSGYNSPLH
>TRBD1|14|TRBV6-1
ASSESPGQGGNTIY
>TRBD1|15|TRBV6-4
ASSDPLRRDRYYGYT
>.|10|TRBV6-2/TRBV6-3
ASSYRTDTQY
>TRBD1|11|TRBV12-3/TRBV12-4
ASSPDRRYGYT
>TRBD1|13|TRBV4-1
ASSQWTGPGNTIY
>TRBD1|13|TRBV10-3
AISEGQGGNSPLH
>.|13|TRBV5-6
ASSIGPRESGELF
>TRBD1|13|TRBV18
ASSLQAGGSEGYT
>.|12|TRBV19
ASSIGARGYEQY
>.|12|TRBV3-1/TRBV3-2
ASSQQGLNTEAF
>.|11|TRBV5-1
ASSFGQTYEQY
>.|13|TRBV28
ASSLLDPKQEKLF
>.|11|TRBV29-1
SVEEGEDTEAF
>TRBD2|13|TRBV6-2/TRBV6-3
ASSYRGEGSDTQY
>TRBD1|14|TRBV16
ASSQLLGQGSSPLH
>TRBD1|18|TRBV7-4
ASSLATGVARGATDQPQH